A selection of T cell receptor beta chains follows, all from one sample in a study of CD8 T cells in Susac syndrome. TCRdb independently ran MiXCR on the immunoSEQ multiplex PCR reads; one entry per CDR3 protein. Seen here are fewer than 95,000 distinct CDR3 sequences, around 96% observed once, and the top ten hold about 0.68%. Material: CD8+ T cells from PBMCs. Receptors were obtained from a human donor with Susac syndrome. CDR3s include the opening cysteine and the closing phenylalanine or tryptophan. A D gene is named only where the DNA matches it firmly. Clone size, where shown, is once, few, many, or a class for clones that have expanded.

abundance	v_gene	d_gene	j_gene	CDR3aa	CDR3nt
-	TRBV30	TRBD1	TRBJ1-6	CAWTPWDRDNSPLHF	TGTGCCTGGACGCCGTGGGACAGGGATAATTCACCCCTCCACTTT
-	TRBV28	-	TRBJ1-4	CASSPIPFQQSINEKLFF	TGTGCCAGCAGTCCTATTCCGTTTCAACAGTCAATTAATGAAAAACTGTTTTTT
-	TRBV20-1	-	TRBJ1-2	CSASFGLNYGYTF	TGCAGTGCTAGTTTTGGCCTTAACTATGGCTACACCTTC
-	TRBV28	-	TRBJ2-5	CASSTRRKGAETQYF	TGTGCCAGCAGTACACGTCGAAAGGGTGCGGAGACCCAGTACTTC
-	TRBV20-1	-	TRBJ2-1	CSAREDPHEQFF	TGCAGTGCTAGAGAGGACCCCCATGAGCAGTTCTTC
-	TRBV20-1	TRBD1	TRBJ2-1	CSARSRDRGGHEQFF	TGCAGTGCTAGGAGCCGGGACAGGGGAGGCCATGAGCAGTTCTTC
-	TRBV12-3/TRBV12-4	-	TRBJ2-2	CASRNSRGNTGELFF	TGTGCCAGCAGAAACTCTCGGGGGAACACCGGGGAGCTGTTTTTT
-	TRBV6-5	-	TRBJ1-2	CASSSSQPNYGYTF	TGTGCCAGCAGTTCTTCACAGCCGAACTATGGCTACACCTTC
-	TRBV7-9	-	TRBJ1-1	CASSLEARNTEAFF	TGTGCCAGCAGCTTAGAGGCACGGAACACTGAAGCTTTCTTT
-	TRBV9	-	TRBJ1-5	CASSVAGGNQPQHF	TGTGCCAGCAGCGTAGCGGGTGGGAATCAGCCCCAGCATTTT
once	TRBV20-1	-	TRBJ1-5	CSASLGGDGQPQHF	TGCAGTGCTAGCCTCGGGGGGGATGGTCAGCCCCAGCATTTT
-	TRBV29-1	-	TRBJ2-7	CSAGVNLRGTREQYF	TGCAGCGCTGGGGTTAATCTGAGGGGGACCCGCGAGCAGTACTTC
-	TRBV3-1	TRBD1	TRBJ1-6	CASSHDRGVNSPLHF	TGTGCCAGCAGCCACGACAGGGGAGTAAATTCACCCCTCCACTTT
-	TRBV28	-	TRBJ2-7	CASSFGQYYEQYF	TGTGCCAGCAGTTTTGGACAGTACTACGAGCAGTACTTC
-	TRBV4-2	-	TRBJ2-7	CASSQPDLVSHEQYF	TGTGCCAGCAGCCAGCCCGACTTAGTCTCCCACGAGCAGTACTTC
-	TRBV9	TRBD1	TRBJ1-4	CASSVSGGEKLFF	TGTGCCAGCAGCGTATCAGGGGGGGAAAAACTGTTTTTT
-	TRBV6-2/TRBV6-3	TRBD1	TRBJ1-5	CASSYGTGGGQPQHF	TGTGCCAGCAGTTACGGGACAGGGGGAGGACAGCCCCAGCATTTT
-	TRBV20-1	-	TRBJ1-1	CSARVSDMNTEAFF	TGCAGTGCTAGAGTGTCAGACATGAACACTGAAGCTTTCTTT
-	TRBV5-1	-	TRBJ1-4	CASSLGVGRTNEKLFF	TGCGCCAGCAGCTTGGGTGTGGGCAGAACTAATGAAAAACTGTTTTTT
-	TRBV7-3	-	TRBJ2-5	CASSPAGGPGTQYF	TGTGCCAGCAGCCCAGCCGGGGGGCCTGGGACCCAGTACTTC
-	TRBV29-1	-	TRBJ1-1	CSVVSRNTEAFF	TGCAGCGTTGTGTCCCGGAACACTGAAGCTTTCTTT
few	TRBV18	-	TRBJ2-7	CASSPPGNEQYF	TGTGCCAGCTCACCACCCGGGAACGAGCAGTACTTC
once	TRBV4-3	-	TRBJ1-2	CASSQDGYYGYTF	TGCGCCAGCAGCCAAGATGGGTACTATGGCTACACCTTC
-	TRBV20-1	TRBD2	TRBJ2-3	CSATLAGNSLGTDTQYF	TGCAGTGCTACTCTAGCGGGGAATTCCCTTGGCACAGATACGCAGTATTTT
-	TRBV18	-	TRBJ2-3	CASSPTGAGTDTQYF	TGTGCCAGCTCACCAACGGGAGCCGGCACAGATACGCAGTATTTT
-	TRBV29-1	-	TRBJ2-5	CSVELGQETQYF	TGCAGCGTTGAACTGGGCCAAGAGACCCAGTACTTC
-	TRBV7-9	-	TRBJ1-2	CASSFGSNYGYTF	TGTGCCAGCAGCTTTGGGAGTAACTATGGCTACACCTTC
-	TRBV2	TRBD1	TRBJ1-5	CASSGDRDRGNQPQHF	TGTGCCAGCAGTGGTGACAGGGACCGGGGCAATCAGCCCCAGCATTTT
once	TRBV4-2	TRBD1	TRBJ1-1	CASSHPGTGGSTEAFF	TGTGCCAGCAGCCACCCCGGGACAGGGGGGTCCACTGAAGCTTTCTTT
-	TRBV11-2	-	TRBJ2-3	CASSFEGGTDTQYF	TGTGCCAGCAGCTTCGAGGGGGGGACAGATACGCAGTATTTT
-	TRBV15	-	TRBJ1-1	CATSPKGWGTEAFF	TGTGCCACCAGTCCAAAAGGGTGGGGCACTGAAGCTTTCTTT
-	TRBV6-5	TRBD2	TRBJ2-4	CASSPGGRLNIQYF	TGTGCCAGCAGCCCGGGGGGGCGTCTAAACATTCAGTACTTC
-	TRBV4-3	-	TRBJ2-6	CASSQGGRANVLTF	TGCGCCAGCAGCCAAGGAGGTCGGGCCAACGTCCTGACTTTC
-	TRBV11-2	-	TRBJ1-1	CASSPSGSTEAFF	TGTGCCAGCAGCCCAAGTGGAAGCACTGAAGCTTTCTTT
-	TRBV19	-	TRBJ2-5	CASSNRVGTQYF	TGTGCCAGTAGTAACCGGGTCGGGACCCAGTACTTC
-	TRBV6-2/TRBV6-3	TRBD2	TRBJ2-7	CASSYSKRGEDYEQYF	TGTGCCAGCAGTTACTCGAAGCGGGGGGAAGACTACGAGCAGTACTTC
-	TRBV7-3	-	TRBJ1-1	CASSLNRNTEAFF	TGTGCCAGCAGCTTGAACAGAAACACTGAAGCTTTCTTT
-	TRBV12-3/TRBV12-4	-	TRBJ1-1	CANSQGVNTEAFF	TGTGCCAACTCACAGGGAGTGAACACTGAAGCTTTCTTT
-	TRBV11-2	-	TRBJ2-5	CASSSRDPQETQYF	TGTGCCAGCAGCTCCCGGGACCCCCAAGAGACCCAGTACTTC
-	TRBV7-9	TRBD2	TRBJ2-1	CASSLDSGGAHEQFF	TGTGCCAGCAGCTTAGATAGCGGGGGGGCTCATGAGCAGTTCTTC
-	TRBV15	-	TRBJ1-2	CATSREGSYGYTF	TGTGCCACCAGCAGAGAAGGGTCCTATGGCTACACCTTC
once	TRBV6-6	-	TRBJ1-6	CASSPSGGLGSPLHF	TGTGCCAGCAGTCCTTCGGGGGGTTTAGGTTCACCCCTCCACTTT
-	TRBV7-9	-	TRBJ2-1	CGCRGPRLGSGEQFF	TGTGGCTGCCGGGGGCCTCGACTAGGCTCGGGTGAGCAGTTCTTC
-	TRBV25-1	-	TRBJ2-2	CASSANTGELFF	TGTGCCAGCAGTGCGAACACCGGGGAGCTGTTTTTT
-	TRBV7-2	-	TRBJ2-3	CASSLIRGRDTQYF	TGTGCCAGCAGCTTGATCCGGGGTCGAGATACGCAGTATTTT
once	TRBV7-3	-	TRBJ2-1	CASSSQGSEQFF	TGTGCCAGCAGCTCACAGGGCTCTGAGCAGTTCTTC
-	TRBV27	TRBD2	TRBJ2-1	CASSLISGVPDEQFF	TGTGCCAGCAGTTTAATTAGCGGGGTACCGGATGAGCAGTTCTTC
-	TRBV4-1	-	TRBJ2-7	CASSPTASYEQYF	TGCGCCAGCAGCCCAACCGCAAGCTACGAGCAGTACTTC